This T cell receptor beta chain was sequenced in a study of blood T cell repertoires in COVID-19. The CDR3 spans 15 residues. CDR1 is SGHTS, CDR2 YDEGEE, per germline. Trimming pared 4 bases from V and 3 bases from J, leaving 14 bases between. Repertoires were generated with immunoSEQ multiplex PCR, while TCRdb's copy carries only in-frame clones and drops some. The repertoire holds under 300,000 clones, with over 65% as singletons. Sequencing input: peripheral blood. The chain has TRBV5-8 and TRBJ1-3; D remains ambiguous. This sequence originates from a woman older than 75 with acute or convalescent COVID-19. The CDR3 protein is CASSLMEVRGNTIYF. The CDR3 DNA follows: TGTGCCAGCAGCCTAATGGAGGTTCGTGGAAACACCATATATTTT.